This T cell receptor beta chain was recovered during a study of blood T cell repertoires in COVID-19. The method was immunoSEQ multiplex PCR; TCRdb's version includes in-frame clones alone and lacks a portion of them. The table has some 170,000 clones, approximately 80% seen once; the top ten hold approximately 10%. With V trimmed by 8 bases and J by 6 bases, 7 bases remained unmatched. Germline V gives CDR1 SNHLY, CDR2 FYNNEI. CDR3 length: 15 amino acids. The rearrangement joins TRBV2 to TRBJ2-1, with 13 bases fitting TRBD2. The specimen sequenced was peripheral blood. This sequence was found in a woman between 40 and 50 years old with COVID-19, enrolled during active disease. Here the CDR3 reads CASGTGTSGTNEQFF. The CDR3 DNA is TGTGCCAGCGGAACAGGGACTAGCGGGACCAATGAGCAGTTCTTC.